This record concerns one T cell receptor (beta chain) sequence. The CDR3 is 13 amino acids. In germline, CDR1 is SGHTS, CDR2 YDEGEE. V lost 5 bases to trimming and J lost 10 bases, with 16 bases between them. Repertoires were generated with immunoSEQ multiplex PCR, while TCRdb's copy carries only in-frame clones and drops some. The table lists approximately 300,000 clones, about 86% of them singletons, with approximately 2% in the top ten. This entry is derived from a study of Ad26.COV2.S vaccination and SARS-CoV-2 variants. Across the study: Once or twice, 56 days apart, Ad26.COV2.S was delivered intramuscularly.

As to treatment: roughly 19 received Ad26.COV2.S at low or high dose, single or two shots; about five received placebo; per-sample allocation not given. Repertoires come from day 63 after the first vaccine or placebo injection. The V gene is TRBV5-8, the J gene TRBJ2-1, with D possibly being TRBD1 or TRBD2 (6 bases each). Source: peripheral blood, taken in a trial of Ad26.COV2.S vaccine versus placebo. The TCR sequence derives from a person between 18 and 59 years old who received the Ad26.COV2.S COVID-19 vaccine or a placebo. This CDR3 reads CASRPAGGEEQFF. CDR3 nucleotide sequence: TGTGCCAGCAGACCGGCCGGGGGCGAAGAGCAGTTCTTC. Using reference TRBV5-8 and TRBJ2-1 for the parts outside the CDR3, the full variable domain is EAGVTQSPTHLIKTRGQQATLRCSPISGHTSVYWYQQALGLGLQFLLWYDEGEERNRGNFPPRFSGRQFPNYSSELNVNALELEDSALYLCASRPAGGEEQFFGPGTRLTVL.